The sequence of this T cell receptor beta chain was determined in a study of human T cells and chemical hapten exposure. Study-level background: Patches with 0.01% DPC went on the upper back, and the tests were read at 6 days. TCR yields per sample varied mostly from small pooled library volume differences.

This clonotype has at least ten counts. Its antigen is undetermined. Stated time point: patch test 2, 6 weeks after DPC sensitization. Described treatment: therapeutic diphenylcyclopropenone sensitization with weekly scalp DPC. The CDR3 has 14 residues. V was clipped by 4 bases and J by 3 bases; unmatched bases: 1. Germline V CDR1 and CDR2: MNHEY, SMNVEV (reference sequence). Study-wide findings and caveats: It should be noted that donors had alopecia, so their immune response may differ from healthy people's.

Library construction involved attaching unique molecular identifiers to individual cDNA molecules, which allowed quantitative, reproducible TCR counting. Each CDR3 protein gets one entry after TCRdb re-called the RACE reads with MiXCR. The sample contains tens of thousands of distinct CDR3 sequences, over 8.5% of which appear only once. The sample here was whole blood, taken in connection with sensitization to the hapten diphenylcyclopropenone (DPC). This TCR derives from a man aged 25-45 years with alopecia areata. Some clones in this sample may be carry-over from other donors' samples. The rearrangement links TRBV27 to TRBJ2-3; 10 bases match TRBD2. The CDR3 nucleotides read TGTGCCAGCAGTTGGACTAGCGGTACAGATACGCAGTATTTT. Protein sequence: CASSWTSGTDTQYF.